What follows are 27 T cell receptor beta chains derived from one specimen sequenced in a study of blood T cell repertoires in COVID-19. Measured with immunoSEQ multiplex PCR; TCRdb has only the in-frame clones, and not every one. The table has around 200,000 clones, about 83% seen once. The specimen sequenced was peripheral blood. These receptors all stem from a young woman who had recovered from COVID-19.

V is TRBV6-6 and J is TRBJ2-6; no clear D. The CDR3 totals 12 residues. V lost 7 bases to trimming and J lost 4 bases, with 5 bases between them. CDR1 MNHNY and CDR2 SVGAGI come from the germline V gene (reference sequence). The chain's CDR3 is CASMAGANVLTF. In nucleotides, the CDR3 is TGTGCCAGCATGGCAGGGGCCAACGTCCTGACTTTC.

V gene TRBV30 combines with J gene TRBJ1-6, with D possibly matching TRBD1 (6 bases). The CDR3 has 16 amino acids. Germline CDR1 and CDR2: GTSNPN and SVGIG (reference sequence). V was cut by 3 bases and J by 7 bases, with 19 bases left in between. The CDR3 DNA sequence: TGTGCCTGGAGCCCAGGGGCGTCTTTGGGCAATTCACCCCTCCACTTT. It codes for CAWSPGASLGNSPLHF.

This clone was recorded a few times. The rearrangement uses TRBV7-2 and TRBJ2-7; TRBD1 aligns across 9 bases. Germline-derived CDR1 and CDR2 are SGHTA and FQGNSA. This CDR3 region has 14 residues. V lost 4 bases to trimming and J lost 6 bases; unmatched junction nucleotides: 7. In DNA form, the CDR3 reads TGTGCCAGCAGCTCGGACAGGGGACCCCTCGAGCAGTACTTC. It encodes CASSSDRGPLEQYF.

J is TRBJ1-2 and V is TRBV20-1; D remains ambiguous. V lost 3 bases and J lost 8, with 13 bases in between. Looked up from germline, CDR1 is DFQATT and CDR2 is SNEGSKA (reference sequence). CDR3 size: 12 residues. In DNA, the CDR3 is TGCAGTGCTAGTTGGGGTGGGGAGGGCTACACCTTC. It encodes CSASWGGEGYTF.

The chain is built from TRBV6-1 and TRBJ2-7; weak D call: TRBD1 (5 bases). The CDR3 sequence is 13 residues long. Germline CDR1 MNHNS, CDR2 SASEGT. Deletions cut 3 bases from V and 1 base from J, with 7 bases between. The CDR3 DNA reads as TGTGCCAGCAGTGAGGGGCCGTCCTACGAGCAGTACGTC. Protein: CASSEGPSYEQYV.

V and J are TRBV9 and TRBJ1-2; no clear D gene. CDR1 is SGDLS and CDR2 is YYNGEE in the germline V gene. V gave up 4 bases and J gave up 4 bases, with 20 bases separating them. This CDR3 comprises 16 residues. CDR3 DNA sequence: TGTGCCAGCAGCCCCCGTACAGCCGTCGGAGGCTATGGCTACACCTTC. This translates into CASSPRTAVGGYGYTF.

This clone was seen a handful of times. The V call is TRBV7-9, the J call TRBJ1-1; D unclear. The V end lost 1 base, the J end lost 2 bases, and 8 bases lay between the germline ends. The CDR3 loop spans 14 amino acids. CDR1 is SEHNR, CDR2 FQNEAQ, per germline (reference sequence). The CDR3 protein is CASSLGEANTEAFF. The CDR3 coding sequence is TGTGCCAGCAGCTTAGGCGAAGCCAACACTGAAGCTTTCTTT.

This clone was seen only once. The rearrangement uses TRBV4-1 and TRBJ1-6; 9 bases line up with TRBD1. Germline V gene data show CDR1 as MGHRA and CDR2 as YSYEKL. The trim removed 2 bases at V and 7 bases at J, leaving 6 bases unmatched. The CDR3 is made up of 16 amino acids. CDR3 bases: TGCGCCAGCAGCCAAATCGGACAGGGGTGGAATTCACCCCTCCACTTT. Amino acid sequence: CASSQIGQGWNSPLHF.

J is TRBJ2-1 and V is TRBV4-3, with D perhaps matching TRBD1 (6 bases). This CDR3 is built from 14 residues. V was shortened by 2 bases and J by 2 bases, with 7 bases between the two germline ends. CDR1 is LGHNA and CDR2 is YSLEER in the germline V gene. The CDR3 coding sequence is TGCGCCAGCAGCCAAAAGGGGGCCTACAATGAGCAGTTCTTC. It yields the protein CASSQKGAYNEQFF.

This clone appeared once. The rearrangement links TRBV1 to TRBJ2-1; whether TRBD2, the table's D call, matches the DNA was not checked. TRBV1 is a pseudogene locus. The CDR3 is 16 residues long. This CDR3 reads CTSSQLLAGVYNEQFF. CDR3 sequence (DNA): TGCACCAGCAGCCAACTACTAGCGGGAGTGTACAATGAGCAGTTCTTC.

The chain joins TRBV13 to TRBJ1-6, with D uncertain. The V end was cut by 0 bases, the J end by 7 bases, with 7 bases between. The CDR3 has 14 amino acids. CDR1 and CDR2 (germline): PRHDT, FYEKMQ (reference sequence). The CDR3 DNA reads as TGTGCCAGCAGCTTAGGGGGGAGGAATTCACCCCTCCACTTT. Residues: CASSLGGRNSPLHF.

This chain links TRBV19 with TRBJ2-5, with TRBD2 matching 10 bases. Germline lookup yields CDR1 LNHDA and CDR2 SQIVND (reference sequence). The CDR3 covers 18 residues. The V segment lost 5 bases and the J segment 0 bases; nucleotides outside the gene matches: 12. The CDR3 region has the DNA TGTGCCAGTAGTCCCCGACAGGGAGCGGGGGGGTACCAAGAGACCCAGTACTTC. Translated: CASSPRQGAGGYQETQYF.

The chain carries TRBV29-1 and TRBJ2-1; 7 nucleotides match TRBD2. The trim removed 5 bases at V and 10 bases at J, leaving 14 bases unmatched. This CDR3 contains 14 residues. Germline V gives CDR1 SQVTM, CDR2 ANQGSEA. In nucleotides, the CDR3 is TGCAGCGTTAAAGGGGCGTCAGCGGGGTTGGAGCAGTTCTTC. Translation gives CSVKGASAGLEQFF.

The chain's CDR3 is CASSEDRSPNQPQHF. The CDR3 nucleotides read TGTGCCAGCAGTGAAGACAGGAGTCCCAATCAGCCCCAGCATTTT. This chain links TRBV2 with TRBJ1-5, with D tentatively TRBD1 (5 bases). The V and J ends lost 1 base and 3 bases respectively, with 10 bases between them. The CDR3 is 15 amino acids. Germline values: CDR1 SNHLY, CDR2 FYNNEI.

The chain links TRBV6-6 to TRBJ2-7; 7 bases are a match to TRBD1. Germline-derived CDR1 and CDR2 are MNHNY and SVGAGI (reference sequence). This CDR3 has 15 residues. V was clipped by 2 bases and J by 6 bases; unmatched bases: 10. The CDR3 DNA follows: TGTGCCAGCAGTTACGGGACAGCCAGTCGGTCCGAGCAGTACGTC. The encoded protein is CASSYGTASRSEQYV.

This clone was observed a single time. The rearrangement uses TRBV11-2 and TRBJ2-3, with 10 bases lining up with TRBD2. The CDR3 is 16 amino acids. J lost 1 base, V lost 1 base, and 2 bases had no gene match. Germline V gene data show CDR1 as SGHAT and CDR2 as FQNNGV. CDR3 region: CASSLGLAGGTDTQYF. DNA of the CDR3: TGTGCCAGCAGCTTAGGGCTAGCGGGGGGCACAGATACGCAGTATTTT.

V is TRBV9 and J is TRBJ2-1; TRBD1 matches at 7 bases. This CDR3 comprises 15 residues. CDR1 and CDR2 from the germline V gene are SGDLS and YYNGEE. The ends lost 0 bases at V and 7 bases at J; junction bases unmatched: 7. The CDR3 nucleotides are TGTGCCAGCAGCGTAGGCCCAACACAGGGGAATGAGCAGTTCTTC. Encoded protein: CASSVGPTQGNEQFF.

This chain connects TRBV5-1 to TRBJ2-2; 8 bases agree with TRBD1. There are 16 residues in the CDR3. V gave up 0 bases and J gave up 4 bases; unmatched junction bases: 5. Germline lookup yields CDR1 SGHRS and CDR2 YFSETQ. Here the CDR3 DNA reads TGCGCCAGCAGCTTGGCCGCCACAGGGGGCACCGGGGAGCTGTTTTTT. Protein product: CASSLAATGGTGELFF.

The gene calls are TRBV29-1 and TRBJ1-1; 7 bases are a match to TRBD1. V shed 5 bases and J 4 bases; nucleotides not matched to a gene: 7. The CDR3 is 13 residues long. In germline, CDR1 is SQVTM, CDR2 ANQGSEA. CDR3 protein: CSVRDSRGTEAFF. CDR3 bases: TGCAGCGTTCGGGACAGTAGGGGCACTGAAGCTTTCTTT.

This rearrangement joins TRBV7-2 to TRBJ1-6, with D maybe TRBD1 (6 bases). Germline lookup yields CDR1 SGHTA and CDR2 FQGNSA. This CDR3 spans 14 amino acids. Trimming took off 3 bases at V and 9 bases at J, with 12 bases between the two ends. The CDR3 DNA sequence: TGTGCCAGCAGCTTTCCGGGACATTTTTCACCCCTCCACTTT. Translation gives CASSFPGHFSPLHF.

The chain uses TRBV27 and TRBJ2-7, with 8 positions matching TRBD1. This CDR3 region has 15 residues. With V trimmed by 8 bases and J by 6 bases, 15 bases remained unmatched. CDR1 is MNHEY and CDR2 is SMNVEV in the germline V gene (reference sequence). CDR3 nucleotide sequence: TGTGCCAGCTCGAAGGTCGGACAGGGCTCTTCCGAGCAGTACGTC. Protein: CASSKVGQGSSEQYV.

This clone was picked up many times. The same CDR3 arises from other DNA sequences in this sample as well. This CDR3 reads CSVSGTGGFYGYTF. The CDR3 DNA reads TGCAGCGTTTCCGGGACAGGGGGCTTCTATGGCTACACCTTC. The chain recombines TRBV29-1 with TRBJ1-2; TRBD1 aligns across 12 bases. This CDR3 comprises 14 residues. V gave up 5 bases and J gave up 4 bases; unmatched junction bases: 5. Germline V gene sequence: CDR1 SQVTM, CDR2 ANQGSEA.

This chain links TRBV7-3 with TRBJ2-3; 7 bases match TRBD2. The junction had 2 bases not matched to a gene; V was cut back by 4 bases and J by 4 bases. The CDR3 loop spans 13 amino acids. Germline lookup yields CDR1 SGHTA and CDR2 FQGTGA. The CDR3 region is CASSYRGADTQYF. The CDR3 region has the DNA TGTGCCAGCAGCTACCGGGGGGCAGATACGCAGTATTTT.

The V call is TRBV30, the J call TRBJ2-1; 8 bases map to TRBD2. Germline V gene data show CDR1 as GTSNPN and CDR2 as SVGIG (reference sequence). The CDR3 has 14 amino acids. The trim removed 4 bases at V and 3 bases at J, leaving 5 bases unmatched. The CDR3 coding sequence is TGTGCCTGGACCCCGGGACTAGTCTACAATGAGCAGTTCTTC. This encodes CAWTPGLVYNEQFF.

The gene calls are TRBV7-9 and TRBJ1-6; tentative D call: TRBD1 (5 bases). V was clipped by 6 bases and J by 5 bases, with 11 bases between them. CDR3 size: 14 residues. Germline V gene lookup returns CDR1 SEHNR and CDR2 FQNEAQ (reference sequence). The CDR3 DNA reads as TGTGCCAGCAGTCCGACAGAAAATAATTCACCCCTCCACTTT. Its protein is CASSPTENNSPLHF.

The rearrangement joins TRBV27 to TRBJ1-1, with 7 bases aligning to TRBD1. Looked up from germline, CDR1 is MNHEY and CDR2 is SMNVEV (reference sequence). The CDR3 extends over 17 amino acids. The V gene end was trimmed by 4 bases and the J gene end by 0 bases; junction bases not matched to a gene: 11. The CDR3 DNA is TGTGCCAGCAGTTCGGGACACCTGGGACAGCTGAACACTGAAGCTTTCTTT. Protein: CASSSGHLGQLNTEAFF.

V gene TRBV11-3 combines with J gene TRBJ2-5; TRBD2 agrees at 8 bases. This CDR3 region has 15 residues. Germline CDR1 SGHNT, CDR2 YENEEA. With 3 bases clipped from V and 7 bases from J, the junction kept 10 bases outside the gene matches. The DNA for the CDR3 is TGTGCCAGCAGCTTGACGTTGGCGGGGGGCGGGACCCAGTACTTC. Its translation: CASSLTLAGGGTQYF.